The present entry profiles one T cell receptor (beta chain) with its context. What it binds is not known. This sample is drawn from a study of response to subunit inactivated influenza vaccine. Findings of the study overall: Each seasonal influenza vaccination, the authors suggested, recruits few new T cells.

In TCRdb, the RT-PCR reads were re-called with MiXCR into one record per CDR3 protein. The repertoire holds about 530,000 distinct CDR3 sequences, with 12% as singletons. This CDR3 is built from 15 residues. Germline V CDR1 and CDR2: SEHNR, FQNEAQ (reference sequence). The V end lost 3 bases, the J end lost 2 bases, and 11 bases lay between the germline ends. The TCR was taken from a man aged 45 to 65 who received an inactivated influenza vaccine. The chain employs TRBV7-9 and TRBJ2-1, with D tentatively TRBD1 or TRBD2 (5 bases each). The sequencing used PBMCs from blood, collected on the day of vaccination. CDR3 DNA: TGTGCCAGCAGCTTTGATGGGGGAACCTACAATGAGCAGTTCTTC. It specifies CASSFDGGTYNEQFF.